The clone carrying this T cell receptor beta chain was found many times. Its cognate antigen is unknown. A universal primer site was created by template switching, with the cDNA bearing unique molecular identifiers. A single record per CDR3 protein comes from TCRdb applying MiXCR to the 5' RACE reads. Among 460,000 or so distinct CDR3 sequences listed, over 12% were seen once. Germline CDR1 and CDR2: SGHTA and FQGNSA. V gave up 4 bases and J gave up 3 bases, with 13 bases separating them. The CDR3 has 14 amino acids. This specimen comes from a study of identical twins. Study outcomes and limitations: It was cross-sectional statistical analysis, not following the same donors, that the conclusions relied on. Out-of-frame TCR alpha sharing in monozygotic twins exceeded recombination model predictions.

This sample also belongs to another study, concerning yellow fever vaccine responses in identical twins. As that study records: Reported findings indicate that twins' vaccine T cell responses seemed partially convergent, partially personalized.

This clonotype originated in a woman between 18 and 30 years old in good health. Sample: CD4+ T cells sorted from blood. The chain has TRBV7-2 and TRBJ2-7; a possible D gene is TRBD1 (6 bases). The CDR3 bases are TGTGCCAGCAGCTCCAGGGGTATGGGCTACGAGCAGTACTTC. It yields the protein CASSSRGMGYEQYF.